The T cell receptor (beta chain) under discussion was sequenced for a study of response to subunit inactivated influenza vaccine. General observations from the study: With each seasonal influenza vaccination, the authors suggested, few new T cells are recruited.

The junction had 13 bases not matched to a gene; V was cut back by 7 bases and J by 8 bases. Germline V gives CDR1 LGHDT, CDR2 YNNKEL (reference sequence). The CDR3 covers 15 residues. This clonotype appeared a few times. What it binds is unknown. TCRdb processed the RT-PCR reads anew with MiXCR; each CDR3 protein has one entry. The sample lists about 300,000 distinct CDR3 sequences, approximately 23% seen once, with about 9.4% in the top ten. This receptor was identified in a man aged 50-75 years who received an inactivated influenza vaccine. The chain is built from TRBV3-1 and TRBJ2-1; 8 bases map to TRBD1. The sequencing used PBMCs from blood, collected less than 22 months after vaccination. The CDR3 reads CASKAWTGSGDEQFF. The DNA for the CDR3 is TGTGCCAGCAAGGCTTGGACAGGGAGCGGCGATGAGCAGTTCTTC.